This T cell receptor beta chain was identified during a study of blood T cells in healthy people across ages. This clonotype was seen a few times. What it binds is unknown. General study findings and limits: As naive T cell percentage varied, TCR beta diversity correlated strongly with it. Older age coincided with a roughly linear decline in TCR beta diversity per million T cells. Total diversity from one million sequenced T cells was likely underestimated.

Germline CDR1 reads MDHEN; CDR2 reads SYDVKM. This CDR3 contains 16 residues. V was pared by 5 bases and J by 7 bases, with 16 bases of the junction left unmatched. For the second PCR, which ran for about 7 to 12 cycles, a sample-barcoded 5' primer and a J-beta primer mix were used. TCRdb reanalysed the 5' RACE reads using MiXCR and keeps one entry per CDR3 protein. The data hold about 290,000 distinct CDR3 sequences, with 25% to 30% observed a single time. V and J are TRBV28 and TRBJ2-5; 7 positions match TRBD1. The TCR comes from a woman aged 70 to 79 in good health. Material for sequencing was blood. CDR3 bases: TGTGCCAGCAGTCCTGCTCCCGGGACAGCTAAAGGGACCCAGTACTTC. This translates into CASSPAPGTAKGTQYF.